The next 20 T cell receptor beta chains were all read from a single sample in a study of CD8 T cells in ankylosing spondylitis. No antigen has been identified for these receptors. Study-wide results and caveats: About 8 highly homologous variants made up a TCR beta motif that seemed to typify ankylosing spondylitis blood.

TCRdb processed the 5' RACE reads anew with MiXCR; each CDR3 protein has one entry. The sample includes about 500,000 distinct CDR3 sequences, over 9.5% of them seen just once. Input material: blood, either unsorted or a sorted T cell fraction (not recorded which). These receptors were taken from a male donor with ankylosing spondylitis.

This clonotype has just a few counts. The chain combines TRBV2 with TRBJ1-1; 7 bases are a match to TRBD1. Germline V gene lookup returns CDR1 SNHLY and CDR2 FYNNEI. This CDR3 spans 14 amino acids. V lost 9 bases, J lost 3 bases, and 10 bases stayed unmatched. CDR3 loop: CARSLGGLDTEAFF. The CDR3 DNA follows: TGTGCCAGGAGTCTAGGGGGCTTGGACACTGAAGCTTTCTTT.

This clonotype was detected many times. The chain joins TRBV7-8 to TRBJ1-1, with a possible D match to TRBD1 (6 bases). The germline V gene has CDR1 SGHVS and CDR2 FQNEAQ. This CDR3 is built from 14 residues. Trimming left V 7 bases short and J 5 bases short, with 17 bases between. The CDR3 DNA is TGTGCCAGCATACCCAACAGGGACTCAACTGAAGCTTTCTTT. Amino acid sequence: CASIPNRDSTEAFF.

V and J are TRBV7-9 and TRBJ1-1; a possible D gene is TRBD1 (5 bases). Trimming left V 1 base short and J 8 bases short, with 17 bases between. The CDR3 covers 15 residues. Germline V CDR1 and CDR2: SEHNR, FQNEAQ (reference sequence). In nucleotides, the CDR3 is TGTGCCAGCAGCTTAGGCCCCGGAGGGGCTTCCGAAGCTTTCTTT. Protein product: CASSLGPGGASEAFF.

This clonotype was detected ten times or more. The chain couples TRBV5-1 to TRBJ2-1; 10 bases are a match to TRBD2. Germline V lookup: CDR1 SGHRS, CDR2 YFSETQ. V lost 4 bases to trimming and J lost 5 bases; unmatched junction nucleotides: 6. This CDR3 has 15 amino acids. The CDR3 sequence: CASSPGTSEHNEQFF. The CDR3 DNA reads TGCGCCAGCAGCCCGGGGACTAGCGAACACAATGAGCAGTTCTTC. Supplemented by reference TRBV5-1 and TRBJ2-1, the full variable domain reads KAGVTQTPRYLIKTRGQQVTLSCSPISGHRSVSWYQQTPGQGLQFLFEYFSETQRNKGNFPGRFSGRQFSNSRSEMNVSTLELGDSALYLCASSPGTSEHNEQFFGPGTRLTVL.

The chain uses TRBV7-9 and TRBJ2-5, with D perhaps given as TRBD1 or TRBD2 (7 bases each). CDR3 length equals 13 residues. Germline assignment: CDR1 SEHNR and CDR2 FQNEAQ (reference sequence). V dropped 7 bases and J dropped 3 bases, with 12 bases sitting between them. This chain's CDR3 is CASTQGGKETQYF. The CDR3 region has the DNA TGTGCCAGCACCCAGGGGGGGAAAGAGACCCAGTACTTC.

The genes are TRBV20-1 and TRBJ2-4; the match to TRBD1 covers 7 bases. V trimming: 6 bases; J trimming: 0 bases; junction bases outside the gene matches: 8. Germline values: CDR1 DFQATT, CDR2 SNEGSKA (reference sequence). CDR3 length equals 15 residues. CDR3: CSAPTGALAKNIQYF. Written as DNA, the CDR3 is TGCAGTGCCCCAACAGGGGCCTTAGCCAAAAACATTCAGTACTTC.

This clonotype was detected a few times. The chain couples TRBV7-2 to TRBJ2-2; D is unclear. The V end was cut by 1 base, the J end by 7 bases, with 13 bases between. The CDR3 extends over 15 amino acids. Germline-derived CDR1 and CDR2 are SGHTA and FQGNSA. The CDR3: CASSLDSLPGGELFF. The CDR3 region has the DNA TGTGCCAGCAGCTTAGATTCTCTTCCGGGCGGGGAGCTGTTTTTT.

This clonotype has a handful of counts. The rearrangement joins TRBV4-2 to TRBJ2-3; 10 bases are shared with TRBD1. CDR1 and CDR2 (germline): LGHNA, YNFKEQ. The V segment lost 4 bases and the J segment 5 bases; nucleotides outside the gene matches: 15. The CDR3 has 18 amino acids. The CDR3, as DNA: TGTGCCAGCAGCCGGGATAAGACAGGGGGCGCAGTAGGAGATACGCAGTATTTT. Translating it yields CASSRDKTGGAVGDTQYF.

V is TRBV20-1 and J is TRBJ2-1; D is ambiguous. Trimming removed 6 bases from V and 8 bases from J, with 20 bases in between. CDR3 length: 14 residues. Germline V CDR1 and CDR2: DFQATT, SNEGSKA (reference sequence). The CDR3 sequence is CSAWVGLGIDEQFF. CDR3 coding DNA: TGCAGTGCCTGGGTGGGTTTGGGGATCGATGAGCAGTTCTTC.

This clonotype was recorded a few times. This chain links TRBV7-7 with TRBJ2-2; the match to TRBD2 covers 9 bases. Per the germline V gene, CDR1 is SSHAT and CDR2 is FNYEAQ (reference sequence). The V gene end was trimmed by 3 bases and the J gene end by 5 bases; junction bases not matched to a gene: 4. The CDR3 loop spans 15 amino acids. CDR3 DNA: TGTGCCAGCAGCTTGCGGGAGGGCCAAACCGGGGAGCTGTTTTTT. Protein sequence: CASSLREGQTGELFF.

This clonotype was seen more than once but under ten times. The genes are TRBV4-1 and TRBJ2-1; 12 positions agree with TRBD2. Germline CDR1 MGHRA, CDR2 YSYEKL. Trimming removed 0 bases from V and 10 bases from J; junction bases left unmatched: 7. The CDR3 contains 16 residues. CDR3 region: CASSQDPSGRAHEQFF. The CDR3 DNA sequence: TGCGCCAGCAGCCAAGACCCTAGCGGGAGGGCCCACGAGCAGTTCTTC.

V is TRBV7-9 and J is TRBJ2-7; 11 bases align to TRBD1. The CDR3 has 14 residues. Germline assignment: CDR1 SEHNR and CDR2 FQNEAQ (reference sequence). CDR3 in DNA: TGTGCCAGCAGCTTAAATATTCAAGGACAGGGGGCGAACGTC. Amino acids: CASSLNIQGQGANV.

This rearrangement joins TRBV5-4 to TRBJ2-2, with TRBD2 matching 12 bases. The CDR3 has 16 residues. With 4 bases clipped from V and 5 bases from J, the junction kept 6 bases outside the gene matches. Germline V gives CDR1 SGHNT, CDR2 YYREEE (reference sequence). CDR3 sequence reads: CASSRTSGTRTGELFF. The CDR3 coding sequence is TGTGCCAGCAGCCGGACTAGCGGGACTCGGACCGGGGAGCTGTTTTTT.

This clonotype was seen more than once but under ten times. The chain combines TRBV5-1 with TRBJ1-1, with a tentative D call TRBD1 (5 bases). CDR1 SGHRS and CDR2 YFSETQ come from the germline V gene. The CDR3 runs 15 residues. V dropped 0 bases and J dropped 2 bases, with 11 bases sitting between them. CDR3 region: CASSLGGNTNTEAFF. The CDR3 DNA sequence: TGCGCCAGCAGCTTGGGGGGGAACACAAACACTGAAGCTTTCTTT. Using reference TRBV5-1 and TRBJ1-1 for the parts outside the CDR3, the full variable domain is KAGVTQTPRYLIKTRGQQVTLSCSPISGHRSVSWYQQTPGQGLQFLFEYFSETQRNKGNFPGRFSGRQFSNSRSEMNVSTLELGDSALYLCASSLGGNTNTEAFFGQGTRLTVV.

In this sample, this clonotype turned up a few times. The chain has TRBV20-1 and TRBJ2-7; D is ambiguous. The germline CDR1 and CDR2 sequences are DFQATT and SNEGSKA (reference sequence). The CDR3 totals 11 residues. Trimming took off 6 bases at V and 3 bases at J, with 9 bases between the two ends. CDR3 sequence reads: CSALYGYEQYF. The CDR3 DNA reads TGCAGTGCCCTGTACGGCTACGAGCAGTACTTC.

This clonotype has a count of ten or more. This chain links TRBV5-1 with TRBJ2-1, with 10 bases lining up with TRBD2. Losses at the gene ends were 2 bases for V and 8 bases for J; bases not matched to a gene: 10. Germline lookup yields CDR1 SGHRS and CDR2 YFSETQ. There are 16 residues in the CDR3. The CDR3 here is CASSLLPGLATHEQFF. CDR3 nucleotide sequence: TGCGCCAGCAGCTTACTGCCGGGACTAGCGACCCATGAGCAGTTCTTC.

The chain joins TRBV20-1 to TRBJ2-1; TRBD2 aligns across 13 bases. J gave up 6 bases and V 5 bases, and 7 bases lay outside the gene matches. CDR1 and CDR2 from the germline V gene are DFQATT and SNEGSKA (reference sequence). The CDR3 is made up of 15 amino acids. CDR3 nucleotide sequence: TGCAGTGCTGGTAAAGGGACTAGCGGGACCAATGAGCAGTTCTTC. Its protein is CSAGKGTSGTNEQFF.

The genes are TRBV27 and TRBJ2-3; 12 positions match TRBD2. V lost 6 bases, J lost 5 bases, and 6 bases stayed unmatched. This CDR3 comprises 15 residues. Germline lookup yields CDR1 MNHEY and CDR2 SMNVEV (reference sequence). DNA of the CDR3: TGTGCCAGCAGCCAGACTAGCGGGGGAATAGATACGCAGTATTTT. Protein sequence: CASSQTSGGIDTQYF.

V gene TRBV20-1 combines with J gene TRBJ2-1; unclear D gene. Per germline, CDR1 DFQATT and CDR2 SNEGSKA (reference sequence). The CDR3 runs 14 residues. V lost 3 bases, J lost 7 bases, and 16 bases lay in between. The chain's CDR3 is CSASERTSKNEQFF. The CDR3 DNA is TGCAGTGCTAGCGAAAGAACGTCGAAGAATGAGCAGTTCTTC.

The chain joins TRBV20-1 to TRBJ2-3; 8 positions agree with TRBD2. Trimming removed 5 bases from V and 4 bases from J; junction bases left unmatched: 14. In germline, CDR1 is DFQATT, CDR2 SNEGSKA (reference sequence). This CDR3 contains 16 residues. The CDR3 region has the DNA TGCAGTGCTGCTCCCGTTAGCGGGATAATCGCAGATACGCAGTATTTT. It yields the protein CSAAPVSGIIADTQYF.